There are a few counts of the clone carrying this TCR beta chain. Its target is unknown. The V gene's germline CDR1 is MNHEY and CDR2 SVGEGT. V was shortened by 9 bases and J by 0 bases, with 14 bases between the two germline ends. CDR3 length equals 14 residues. This sample is drawn from a study of breast tumors, draining lymph nodes, adjacent tissues. Overall study results and limits: The data were judged consistent with most tumor T cells coming from lymph node and expanding in tumor. Compared with lymph nodes, tumors were less diverse; compared with nontumor tissue, more. Luminal-like breast cancer showed significantly greater tumor-nontumor repertoire similarity than basal-like breast cancer did.

Axillary draining lymph nodes of breast cancer patients supplied the node samples. TCRdb processed the multiplex PCR reads anew with MiXCR; each CDR3 protein has one entry. The top ten hold around 1.4% of the sample, which has approximately 210,000 distinct CDR3 sequences, around 32% seen once. Specimen: axillary lymph node tissue. This receptor was identified in a female donor with breast cancer. Some clones in this sample may be carry-over from other donors' samples. This chain uses TRBV6-2 or TRBV6-3 with TRBJ1-1; a weak D match, TRBD1 (5 bases). The CDR3 loop is CASGGGKLNTEAFF. CDR3 DNA: TGTGCCAGTGGGGGTGGCAAACTGAACACTGAAGCTTTCTTT.